This entry concerns a single TCR beta chain. Its antigen is not known. Repertoires were generated with immunoSEQ multiplex PCR, while TCRdb's copy carries only in-frame clones and drops some. The sample lists about 44,000 clones; roughly 95% were seen once. The CDR3 loop spans 16 amino acids. This sample stems from a study of Tregs in tolerant kidney transplant recipients. The chain recombines TRBV21-1 with TRBJ2-7; TRBD2 is the table's D call and was not checked against the DNA. TRBV21-1 is labeled a pseudogene. The TCR comes from a human donor in good health. The sequencing sample was made of Tregs from blood cultured with allogeneic cells. In nucleotides, the CDR3 is TGTGCCAGCAGCAAAATGCAGGACTGGAACTCCTACGAGCAGTACTTC. It is translated as CASSKMQDWNSYEQYF.